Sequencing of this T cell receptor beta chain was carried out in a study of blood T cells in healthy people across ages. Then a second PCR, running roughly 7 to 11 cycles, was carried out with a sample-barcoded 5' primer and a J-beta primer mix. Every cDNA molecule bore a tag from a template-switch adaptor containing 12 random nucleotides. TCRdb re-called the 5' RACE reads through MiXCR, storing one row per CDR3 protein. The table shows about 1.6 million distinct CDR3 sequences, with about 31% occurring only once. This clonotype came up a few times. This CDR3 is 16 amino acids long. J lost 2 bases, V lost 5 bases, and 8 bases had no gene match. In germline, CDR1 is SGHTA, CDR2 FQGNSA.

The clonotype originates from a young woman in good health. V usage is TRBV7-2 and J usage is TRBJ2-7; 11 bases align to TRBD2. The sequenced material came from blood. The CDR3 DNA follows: TGTGCCAGCAGCCTCTATAGCGGGGGGGCTCCCTACGAGCAGTACTTC. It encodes CASSLYSGGAPYEQYF.